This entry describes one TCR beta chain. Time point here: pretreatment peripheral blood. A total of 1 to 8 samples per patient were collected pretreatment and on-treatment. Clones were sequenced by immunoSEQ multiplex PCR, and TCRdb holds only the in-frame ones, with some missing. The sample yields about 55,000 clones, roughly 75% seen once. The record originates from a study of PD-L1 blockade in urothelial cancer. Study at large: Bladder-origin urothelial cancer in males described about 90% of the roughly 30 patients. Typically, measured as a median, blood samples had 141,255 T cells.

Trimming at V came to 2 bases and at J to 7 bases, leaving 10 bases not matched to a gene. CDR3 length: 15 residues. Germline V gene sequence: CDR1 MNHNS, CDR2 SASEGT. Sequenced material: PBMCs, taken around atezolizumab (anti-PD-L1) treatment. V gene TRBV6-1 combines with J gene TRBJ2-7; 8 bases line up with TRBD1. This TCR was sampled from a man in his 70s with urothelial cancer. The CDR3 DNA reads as TGTGCCAGCAGTGAAAGGCAGGGGGCGCGGAGAGAGCAGTACTTC. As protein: CASSERQGARREQYF.